This passage covers 17 T cell receptor beta chains from one sample sequenced in a study of control samples from healthy donors and cancer patients. This table comes from immunoSEQ multiplex PCR, and its TCRdb copy is limited to in-frame clones, with some not included. The table has some 21,000 clones, around 85% seen once. The material sequenced was PBMCs. These receptors were taken from a man in his sixties with head and neck cancer.

The J gene is TRBJ2-7, the V gene TRBV30; weak D call: TRBD2 (5 bases). CDR1 is GTSNPN, CDR2 SVGIG, per germline (reference sequence). The CDR3 totals 12 residues. Between the trimmed V and J ends, which lost 0 bases and 3 bases, there was a span of 6 bases. The DNA of the CDR3 is TGTGCCTGGAGTGTACGGGGCTACGAGCAGTACTTC. Its translation is CAWSVRGYEQYF.

The chain uses TRBV24-1 and TRBJ2-1; TRBD2 aligns across 13 bases. Unmatched junction bases numbered 15, after V lost 6 bases and J lost 2 bases. The CDR3 length is 20 residues. CDR1 is KGHDR, CDR2 SFDVKD, per germline. CDR3 coding DNA: TGTGCCACCAGTCCAGGCCCCAGGACTAGCGGGAGCAGGCCCTACAATGAGCAGTTCTTC. It translates to CATSPGPRTSGSRPYNEQFF.

This rearrangement joins TRBV7-3 to TRBJ2-1; 11 bases line up with TRBD2. The germline V gene encodes CDR1 SGHTA and CDR2 FQGTGA. Germline trimming cut 5 bases from V and 4 bases from J; bases unmatched to any gene: 4. The CDR3 contains 15 residues. The CDR3 loop is CASSPGLAEYNEQFF. CDR3 coding DNA: TGTGCCAGCAGCCCGGGACTAGCGGAGTACAATGAGCAGTTCTTC.

This sequence joins TRBV5-1 and TRBJ2-5; 12 bases are shared with TRBD1. V was pared by 5 bases and J by 9 bases, with 8 bases of the junction left unmatched. Germline-derived CDR1 and CDR2 are SGHRS and YFSETQ. CDR3 length: 14 residues. CDR3 sequence reads: CASRRDRGPEAQYF. The CDR3 nucleotides are TGCGCCAGCAGGAGGGACAGGGGGCCCGAGGCCCAGTACTTC.

V gene TRBV5-4 combines with J gene TRBJ2-3; D might be TRBD1 (6 bases). The CDR3 contains 15 residues. Trimming took 3 bases from V and 4 from J, leaving 15 bases between them. Per germline, CDR1 SGHNT and CDR2 YYREEE (reference sequence). The CDR3 here is CASSSGPSGADTQYF. The CDR3 DNA reads as TGTGCCAGCAGCTCCGGGCCTTCAGGGGCAGATACGCAGTATTTT. Filled out from reference TRBV5-4 and TRBJ2-3, the complete variable domain reads ETGVTQSPTHLIKTRGQQVTLRCSSQSGHNTVSWYQQALGQGPQFIFQYYREEENGRGNFPPRFSGLQFPNYSSELNVNALELDDSALYLCASSSGPSGADTQYFGPGTRLTVL.

The genes are TRBV6-1 and TRBJ1-6; D ambiguous. Germline values: CDR1 MNHNS, CDR2 SASEGT. The CDR3 totals 16 residues. V lost 0 bases and J lost 5, with 11 bases in between. The CDR3 nucleotides read TGTGCCAGCAGTGAAGCGTACAGCAAGAATAATTCACCCCTCCACTTT. Its protein is CASSEAYSKNNSPLHF.

Details on this clone: The sample carries other DNA sequences with the same CDR3. This chain connects TRBV7-3 to TRBJ2-3, with a tentative D call TRBD2 (5 bases). Germline CDR1 reads SGHTA; CDR2 reads FQGTGA. CDR3 size: 15 residues. V lost 1 base, J lost 2 bases, and 10 bases lay in between. The CDR3 region has the DNA TGTGCCAGCAGCTTAAATGAGGGATCCACAGATACGCAGTATTTT. Protein sequence: CASSLNEGSTDTQYF.

The V gene is TRBV27, the J gene TRBJ2-3, with TRBD2 identical over 7 bases. In germline, CDR1 is MNHEY, CDR2 SMNVEV (reference sequence). The CDR3 has 14 amino acids. V lost 4 bases and J lost 1; bases outside the gene matches: 2. The CDR3 DNA sequence: TGTGCCAGCAGTTGGGGGAGGGGCACAGATACGCAGTATTTT. This encodes CASSWGRGTDTQYF.

V gene TRBV21-1 combines with J gene TRBJ1-6. TRBV21-1 is designated a pseudogene. The CDR3 length is 15 residues. The CDR3 loop is CASSREVGRGDPLHF. The CDR3 DNA follows: TGTGCCAGCAGCAGAGAGGTCGGGCGGGGGGACCCCCTCCACTTT.

This clone came up a few times. The genes are TRBV5-5 and TRBJ2-2; possible D gene TRBD2, 5 bases. Germline CDR1 and CDR2: SGHKS and YYEKEE (reference sequence). The CDR3 has 14 residues. V lost 9 bases to trimming and J lost 7 bases, with 19 bases between them. CDR3 sequence reads: CATFGMESGGELFF. CDR3 DNA sequence: TGTGCCACTTTTGGGATGGAGAGCGGCGGGGAGCTGTTTTTT.

The chain is built from TRBV7-2 and TRBJ2-1; D is undetermined. The CDR3 has 11 residues. The V end was cut by 1 base, the J end by 15 bases, with 10 bases between. CDR1 is SGHTA and CDR2 is FQGNSA in the germline V gene. CDR3 region: CASSLGRKRFF. The CDR3 region has the DNA TGTGCCAGCAGCTTAGGACGAAAGAGGTTCTTC.

The chain combines TRBV5-1 with TRBJ2-7; D is unclear. Between the trimmed V and J ends, which lost 2 bases and 2 bases, there was a span of 8 bases. Germline values: CDR1 SGHRS, CDR2 YFSETQ. The CDR3 runs 13 residues. The CDR3 DNA reads TGCGCCAGCAGCTTTGGGCAGACCTACGAGCAGTACTTC. Residues: CASSFGQTYEQYF.

V usage is TRBV11-2 and J usage is TRBJ2-2; D not certain. The CDR3 has 13 amino acids. The germline gives CDR1 SGHAT, CDR2 FQNNGV. The V and J ends lost 4 bases and 1 base respectively, with 4 bases between them. CDR3 sequence: CASSYLNTGELFF. The CDR3 nucleotides read TGTGCCAGCAGCTACTTGAACACCGGGGAGCTGTTTTTT.

The chain links TRBV6-5 to TRBJ2-1; D is ambiguous. V was clipped by 7 bases and J by 7 bases, with 5 bases between them. The germline gives CDR1 MNHEY, CDR2 SVGAGI. CDR3 size: 10 residues. CDR3 protein: CASMENEQFF. Here the CDR3 DNA reads TGTGCCAGCATGGAGAATGAGCAGTTCTTC.

J is TRBJ2-3 and V is TRBV10-3; maybe TRBD1 (6 bases). Trimming removed 2 bases at V and 3 bases at J, with 18 bases between. CDR1 and CDR2 (germline): ENHRY, SYGVKD. This CDR3 has 17 amino acids. CDR3 in DNA: TGTGCCATCAGTGAGGGGGGTAGGGGGAGTGCGACAGATACGCAGTATTTT. Translation gives CAISEGGRGSATDTQYF.

The V gene is TRBV9, the J gene TRBJ2-1, with D possibly being TRBD2 (5 bases). CDR3 length: 14 amino acids. Germline CDR1 SGDLS, CDR2 YYNGEE. V lost 3 bases and J 2 bases, leaving 9 bases between the germline ends. The DNA for the CDR3 is TGTGCCAGCAGCGAGGAGGTCCCCTACAATGAGCAGTTCTTC. Protein sequence: CASSEEVPYNEQFF. The full variable domain, its missing parts supplied by reference TRBV9 and TRBJ2-1, is DSGVTQTPKHLITATGQRVTLRCSPRSGDLSVYWYQQSLDQGLQFLIQYYNGEERAKGNILERFSAQQFPDLHSELNLSSLELGDSALYFCASSEEVPYNEQFFGPGTRLTVL.

V usage is TRBV7-3 and J usage is TRBJ2-7, with TRBD1 matching 7 bases. The trim removed 2 bases at V and 5 bases at J, leaving 3 bases unmatched. Per germline, CDR1 SGHTA and CDR2 FQGTGA. The CDR3 runs to 13 residues. The CDR3 sequence: CASSLGDRDEQYF. The CDR3 DNA sequence: TGTGCCAGCAGCTTAGGAGACAGGGACGAGCAGTACTTC.